The 5 T cell receptor beta chains below come from one sample, sequenced in a study of Ad26.COV2.S vaccination and SARS-CoV-2 variants. Treatment specified: roughly 18 received Ad26.COV2.S at low or high dose, single or two shots; 5 received placebo; per-sample allocation not given. Specimen acquisition occurred on day 63 following the initial vaccine or placebo injection. Measured with immunoSEQ multiplex PCR; TCRdb has only the in-frame clones, and not every one. The table lists roughly 350,000 clones, approximately 86% of them singletons, with about 10% in the top ten. The starting material was peripheral blood, obtained in a trial of Ad26.COV2.S vaccine versus placebo. These receptors were taken from a person between 18 and 60 years old who received the Ad26.COV2.S COVID-19 vaccine or a placebo.

This clone has a single count. The V gene is TRBV30, the J gene TRBJ1-1, with D uncertain. The V end was cut by 4 bases, the J end by 0 bases, with 9 bases between. The CDR3 is 13 amino acids. Germline V gene lookup returns CDR1 GTSNPN and CDR2 SVGIG (reference sequence). The CDR3 region has the DNA TGTGCCTGGAACGCCGGCCTGAACACTGAAGCTTTCTTT. The encoded protein is CAWNAGLNTEAFF.

The chain couples TRBV24-1 to TRBJ1-2; 8 bases are a match to TRBD1. This CDR3 is built from 15 residues. Germline lookup yields CDR1 KGHDR and CDR2 SFDVKD. V dropped 3 bases and J dropped 3; count of bases not matched to a gene: 5. CDR3 sequence reads: CATSDPGGVDYGYTF. The CDR3 DNA reads TGTGCCACCAGTGATCCAGGGGGCGTCGACTATGGCTACACCTTC.

The J gene is TRBJ1-2, the V gene TRBV6-6, with a possible D match to TRBD1 (6 bases). Trimming stripped 4 bases from V and 4 bases from J, with 16 bases between. The CDR3 is 15 residues long. In germline, CDR1 is MNHNY, CDR2 SVGAGI (reference sequence). The CDR3 reads CASSSPGTNLYGYTF. The CDR3 nucleotides read TGTGCCAGCAGTTCCCCCGGGACAAACCTCTATGGCTACACCTTC.

The chain recombines TRBV2 with TRBJ2-1; TRBD2 matches at 11 bases. Trimming removed 6 bases from V and 6 bases from J; junction bases left unmatched: 4. Germline lookup yields CDR1 SNHLY and CDR2 FYNNEI. The CDR3 contains 14 residues. DNA for the CDR3: TGTGCCAGCAGAAAACTAGCGGGGGTCAATGAGCAGTTCTTC. This encodes CASRKLAGVNEQFF.

This sequence joins TRBV28 and TRBJ2-7, with D perhaps matching TRBD1 or TRBD2 (6 bases each). Germline CDR1 MDHEN, CDR2 SYDVKM. The length of the CDR3 is 13 residues. V was pared by 6 bases and J by 4 bases, with 13 bases between. CDR3 sequence reads: CASRFQGGYEQYF. The CDR3 bases are TGTGCCAGCAGGTTCCAAGGGGGGTACGAGCAGTACTTC. Filled out from reference TRBV28 and TRBJ2-7, the complete variable domain reads DVKVTQSSRYLVKRTGEKVFLECVQDMDHENMFWYRQDPGLGLRLIYFSYDVKMKEKGDIPEGYSVSREKKERFSLILESASTNQTSMYLCASRFQGGYEQYFGPGTRLTVT.